This TCR beta chain was sequenced for a study of cytomegalovirus exposure and HLA in healthy donors. This clone was recorded a few times. Its cognate antigen is unknown. Study-level findings and limits: Data from an earlier analysis indicated that most TCR beta V segments were productive either about 87% or about 30% of the time.

This CDR3 has 12 amino acids. The germline gives CDR1 SQVTM, CDR2 ANQGSEA. V lost 3 bases and J lost 3, with 9 bases in between. It was with 60 Vbeta and 13 Jbeta primers that the PCR ran. The assay was immunoSEQ multiplex PCR, and TCRdb's table has in-frame clones only and misses some. The repertoire has 95,000 to 150,000 clones, more than 9% of them found once; the top ten carry under 6%. V usage is TRBV29-1 and J usage is TRBJ2-7; D may be TRBD2 (5 bases). This sequence was found in a woman aged 18-29 years in good health and CMV-seropositive. The sample comprised PBMCs. CDR3 in amino acids: CSVDRGDYEQYF. CDR3 bases: TGCAGCGTTGACCGGGGAGACTACGAGCAGTACTTC.